The 8 T cell receptor beta chains presented below share a single source sample, sequenced in a study of T cells after yellow fever vaccination. MiXCR, applied by TCRdb to the 5' RACE reads, yields one record per CDR3 protein. This table holds approximately 550,000 distinct CDR3 sequences, roughly 12% found once. The source was PBMCs, collected on the day of the yellow fever booster vaccination. These receptors all come from a man aged 25-45 years who received the YFV17D yellow fever vaccine.

This clonotype was picked up a small number of times. The chain links TRBV7-8 to TRBJ2-7; D remains unclear. The germline CDR1 and CDR2 sequences are SGHVS and FQNEAQ. The CDR3 spans 12 residues. Trimming pared 1 base from V and 8 bases from J, leaving 9 bases between. The CDR3 DNA sequence: TGTGCCAGCAGCTTAGGCGCGGAGAAGCAGTACTTC. This encodes CASSLGAEKQYF. Supplemented by reference TRBV7-8 and TRBJ2-7, the full variable domain reads GAGVSQSPRYKVAKRGQDVALRCDPISGHVSLFWYQQALGQGPEFLTYFQNEAQLDKSGLPSDRFFAERPEGSVSTLKIQRTQQEDSAVYLCASSLGAEKQYFGPGTRLTVT.

V usage is TRBV5-5 and J usage is TRBJ1-4, with D perhaps matching TRBD1 (5 bases). Trimming took off 4 bases at V and 8 bases at J, with 15 bases between the two ends. The CDR3 totals 14 residues. Germline CDR1 SGHKS, CDR2 YYEKEE (reference sequence). CDR3 loop: CASSPSGRGEKLFF. CDR3 DNA sequence: TGTGCCAGCAGCCCATCAGGGAGGGGAGAAAAACTGTTTTTT.

The rearrangement uses TRBV20-1 and TRBJ2-1, with D unresolved. There are 16 residues in the CDR3. The V end lost 3 bases, the J end lost 0 bases, and 15 bases lay between the germline ends. The germline V gene encodes CDR1 DFQATT and CDR2 SNEGSKA (reference sequence). CDR3 sequence (DNA): TGCAGTGCTAGTCCCCTGGCGGTAAGCTCCTACAATGAGCAGTTCTTC. Translated, it gives CSASPLAVSSYNEQFF.

This clonotype was counted between two and nine times. This chain connects TRBV27 to TRBJ2-2; D possibly corresponds to TRBD1 (5 bases). Trimming stripped 9 bases from V and 1 base from J, with 12 bases between. The CDR3 runs 14 residues. In germline, CDR1 is MNHEY, CDR2 SMNVEV (reference sequence). The CDR3 is CASCAGLNTGELFF. The CDR3 DNA sequence: TGTGCCAGTTGTGCAGGGTTGAACACCGGGGAGCTGTTTTTT.

The J gene is TRBJ2-6, the V gene TRBV29-1; D may be TRBD1 (5 bases). CDR3 length: 14 amino acids. Per germline, CDR1 SQVTM and CDR2 ANQGSEA. The V end was cut by 2 bases, the J end by 2 bases, with 7 bases between. Here the CDR3 reads CSVETGPGANVLTF. The CDR3 coding sequence is TGCAGCGTTGAAACAGGCCCTGGGGCCAACGTCCTGACTTTC.

This clonotype has just a few counts. The rearrangement uses TRBV29-1 and TRBJ2-1, with no clear D. CDR1 is SQVTM, CDR2 ANQGSEA, per germline. Trimming took 4 bases from V and 3 from J, leaving 19 bases between them. CDR3 size: 16 residues. CDR3 sequence: CSVADNGLGFYNEQFF. The CDR3 DNA reads as TGCAGCGTTGCTGACAATGGTTTGGGCTTCTACAATGAGCAGTTCTTC.

There are a few counts of this clonotype. The chain's CDR3 is CASSVVGVGTDTQYF. The CDR3 bases are TGTGCCAGCAGCGTAGTGGGAGTTGGCACAGATACGCAGTATTTT. The gene calls are TRBV9 and TRBJ2-3; possible D gene TRBD2, 5 bases. Germline CDR1 reads SGDLS; CDR2 reads YYNGEE. V dropped 0 bases and J dropped 1 base, with 9 bases sitting between them. This CDR3 comprises 15 residues.

This clonotype was seen more than once but under ten times. J is TRBJ2-7 and V is TRBV13; D gene unclear. The CDR3 is 12 residues long. Trimming left V 6 bases short and J 3 bases short, with 9 bases between. The germline gives CDR1 PRHDT, CDR2 FYEKMQ (reference sequence). The CDR3 loop is CASRSTGYEQYF. CDR3 nucleotides: TGTGCCAGCAGATCTACTGGCTACGAGCAGTACTTC.